Following are 26 T cell receptor beta chains from one sample sequenced in a study of cytomegalovirus exposure and HLA in healthy donors. Primers for the PCR totalled 60 Vbeta and 13 Jbeta. Generated by immunoSEQ multiplex PCR, the TCRdb table keeps only in-frame clones and is missing some. This table has some 100,000 clones, approximately 76% appearing once. The sequenced sample was PBMCs. Source of these receptors: a man aged 40-49 years in good health and CMV-seronegative.

This clone was detected only a few times. The chain combines TRBV6-1 with TRBJ1-5; D remains ambiguous. Trimming took off 2 bases at V and 1 base at J, with 12 bases between the two ends. The CDR3 is made up of 16 amino acids. Germline V gene sequence: CDR1 MNHNS, CDR2 SASEGT. The DNA for the CDR3 is TGTGCCAGCAGTGAATTGGATGAGACAAGCAATCAGCCCCAGCATTTT. The encoded protein is CASSELDETSNQPQHF.

This rearrangement joins TRBV9 to TRBJ2-2; perhaps TRBD1 as D (6 bases). Trimming took off 0 bases at V and 3 bases at J, with 9 bases between the two ends. The CDR3 is 15 amino acids. Germline loops: CDR1 SGDLS, CDR2 YYNGEE. CDR3 nucleotide sequence: TGTGCCAGCAGCGTAGCAGGGGATGACACCGGGGAGCTGTTTTTT. It translates to CASSVAGDDTGELFF.

The chain combines TRBV4-3 with TRBJ2-7; a weak D match, TRBD2 (5 bases). The V gene's germline CDR1 is LGHNA and CDR2 YSLEER. The CDR3 loop spans 15 amino acids. Trimming shortened V by 0 bases and J by 1 base, and 10 bases separated the two germline ends. The CDR3 is CASSQDRGGSYEQYF. The CDR3 bases are TGCGCCAGCAGCCAAGATCGCGGCGGGTCCTACGAGCAGTACTTC.

This chain uses TRBV7-9 with TRBJ1-6; perhaps TRBD1 as D (5 bases). Germline CDR1 and CDR2: SEHNR and FQNEAQ (reference sequence). This CDR3 is built from 17 residues. Trimming removed 2 bases from V and 8 bases from J, with 19 bases in between. CDR3 protein: CASSLRLQGSGDSPLHF. CDR3 nucleotide sequence: TGTGCCAGCAGCTTAAGACTGCAGGGTTCTGGGGATTCACCCCTCCACTTT.

The chain employs TRBV6-5 and TRBJ1-1; D call uncertain. Germline V gene data show CDR1 as MNHEY and CDR2 as SVGAGI. The CDR3 covers 14 residues. The V gene lost 9 bases and the J gene lost 2 bases, with 16 bases spanning the gap. The DNA of the CDR3 is TGTGCCAGTACACGCTCTCCCAGTAACACTGAAGCTTTCTTT. Translating it yields CASTRSPSNTEAFF.

This rearrangement joins TRBV4-1 to TRBJ2-7; 7 bases align to TRBD2. CDR1 MGHRA and CDR2 YSYEKL come from the germline V gene. This CDR3 region has 14 residues. Trimming took 2 bases from V and 5 from J; bases not matched to a gene: 6. The CDR3 loop reads CASSQPGLLDEQYF. The CDR3, as DNA: TGCGCCAGCAGCCAACCGGGACTACTGGACGAGCAGTACTTC.

The chain couples TRBV27 to TRBJ2-7; possibly TRBD2 for D (5 bases). V gave up 3 bases and J gave up 3 bases, with 15 bases separating them. The CDR3 is 15 amino acids. CDR1 is MNHEY, CDR2 SMNVEV, per germline (reference sequence). This CDR3 reads CASSFSPVGDYEQYF. In DNA, the CDR3 is TGTGCCAGCAGTTTTTCCCCGGTGGGAGACTACGAGCAGTACTTC.

The rearrangement joins TRBV4-3 to TRBJ2-2; D is ambiguous. CDR1 LGHNA and CDR2 YSLEER come from the germline V gene. With 1 base removed from V and 6 bases from J, the gap between germline ends came to 18 bases. The CDR3 runs 17 residues. DNA for the CDR3: TGCGCCAGCAGCCAAGGGTTGGCCTCAGAACTACCCGGGGAGCTGTTTTTT. This gives the protein CASSQGLASELPGELFF.

This clone was counted a few times. The rearrangement links TRBV9 to TRBJ1-1; the D gene is possibly TRBD1 (5 bases). V was cut by 0 bases and J by 0 bases, with 12 bases left in between. Germline V gives CDR1 SGDLS, CDR2 YYNGEE. The CDR3 has 16 residues. The CDR3 region has the DNA TGTGCCAGCAGCGTAGGTGGGGGAGGGATGAACACTGAAGCTTTCTTT. This translates into CASSVGGGGMNTEAFF.

The rearrangement joins TRBV6-5 to TRBJ1-1, with 8 bases matching TRBD1. Per germline, CDR1 MNHEY and CDR2 SVGAGI. The CDR3 contains 14 residues. The V gene end was trimmed by 5 bases and the J gene end by 2 bases; junction bases not matched to a gene: 4. This CDR3 reads CASSRGTGNTEAFF. CDR3 DNA: TGTGCCAGCAGTAGGGGGACAGGCAACACTGAAGCTTTCTTT.

The chain recombines TRBV29-1 with TRBJ1-1; D gene uncertain. This CDR3 has 13 amino acids. V dropped 2 bases and J dropped 2 bases, with 9 bases sitting between them. Germline V gene data show CDR1 as SQVTM and CDR2 as ANQGSEA. CDR3 sequence (DNA): TGCAGCGTTGAAAGGACGGGAAACACTGAAGCTTTCTTT. Amino acid sequence: CSVERTGNTEAFF.

V usage is TRBV9 and J usage is TRBJ2-1; 8 nucleotides align to TRBD2. The germline V gene has CDR1 SGDLS and CDR2 YYNGEE. V shed 0 bases and J 4 bases; nucleotides not matched to a gene: 6. The CDR3 has 16 amino acids. The CDR3 nucleotides are TGTGCCAGCAGCGTAGAGGGCGGGGGGTCTTACAATGAGCAGTTCTTC. This sequence encodes CASSVEGGGSYNEQFF.

J is TRBJ1-2 and V is TRBV28; D is unresolved. The CDR3 is 14 amino acids. V was shortened by 1 base and J by 4 bases, with 10 bases between the two germline ends. The germline V gene encodes CDR1 MDHEN and CDR2 SYDVKM. DNA for the CDR3: TGTGCCAGCAGTTTATACTACTCGTCCTATGGCTACACCTTC. Protein product: CASSLYYSSYGYTF.

This clone was seen a few times. The chain uses TRBV6-5 and TRBJ2-3; TRBD1 matches 7 bases. The CDR3 is 15 amino acids. CDR1 is MNHEY, CDR2 SVGAGI, per germline. V was pared by 4 bases and J by 0 bases, with 4 bases of the junction left unmatched. The CDR3 spells CASSSPTGSTDTQYF. The CDR3 DNA sequence: TGTGCCAGCAGTTCCCCGACAGGGAGCACAGATACGCAGTATTTT.

Written as DNA, the CDR3 is TGTGCCAGCAGCCGGCGGGAAAGGGAGGAAGAGACCCAGTACTTC. This gives the protein CASSRREREEETQYF. The rearrangement uses TRBV7-6 and TRBJ2-5; possibly TRBD2 for D (6 bases). The germline V and J ends were trimmed by 5 bases and 3 bases, with 16 bases remaining between them. Per the germline V gene, CDR1 is SGHVS and CDR2 is FNYEAQ. The CDR3 contains 15 residues.

The chain carries TRBV5-1 and TRBJ2-1; no reliable D call. Germline values: CDR1 SGHRS, CDR2 YFSETQ. V was shortened by 0 bases and J by 0 bases, with 7 bases between the two germline ends. CDR3 size: 15 residues. CDR3: CASSLGQSSYNEQFF. Written as DNA, the CDR3 is TGCGCCAGCAGCTTGGGACAAAGCTCCTACAATGAGCAGTTCTTC.

The chain is built from TRBV4-1 and TRBJ2-7; possibly TRBD1 for D (6 bases). The V end was cut by 4 bases, the J end by 1 base, with 17 bases between. CDR3 size: 16 residues. Germline CDR1 reads MGHRA; CDR2 reads YSYEKL. The CDR3 DNA sequence: TGCGCCAGCAGCCGAGCCCCCGGGACACGATCCTACGAGCAGTACTTC. This codes for CASSRAPGTRSYEQYF.

CDR3 DNA sequence: TGCGCCAGCAGCCAGACAGCGGGGGGTTCCTACAATGAGCAGTTCTTC. Amino acids: CASSQTAGGSYNEQFF. The chain links TRBV4-3 to TRBJ2-1, with TRBD2 matching over 9 bases. The ends lost 3 bases at V and 1 base at J; junction bases unmatched: 4. Germline CDR1 LGHNA, CDR2 YSLEER. The CDR3 covers 16 residues.

The chain links TRBV7-9 to TRBJ2-7, with TRBD1 as a possible D gene (6 bases). V lost 2 bases and J 3 bases, leaving 8 bases between the germline ends. Looked up from germline, CDR1 is SEHNR and CDR2 is FQNEAQ (reference sequence). The CDR3 extends over 13 amino acids. As DNA, the CDR3 is TGTGCCAGCAGCTTAACACAGGGCTACGAGCAGTACTTC. Translation: CASSLTQGYEQYF.

The V and J genes are TRBV5-1 and TRBJ2-3, with TRBD2 matching 8 bases. The CDR3 is 19 amino acids. Germline CDR1 reads SGHRS; CDR2 reads YFSETQ. The V gene end was trimmed by 4 bases and the J gene end by 0 bases; junction bases not matched to a gene: 16. Here the CDR3 reads CASSPPGLAGLSSTDTQYF. The CDR3 nucleotides are TGCGCCAGCAGCCCCCCTGGGCTAGCGGGCTTATCTAGCACAGATACGCAGTATTTT.

The CDR3 spells CASRERGVTDTQYF. The CDR3 DNA follows: TGTGCCAGCAGGGAGCGGGGGGTCACAGATACGCAGTATTTT. V usage is TRBV6-1 and J usage is TRBJ2-3, with 9 bases identical to TRBD2. This CDR3 region has 14 residues. V was clipped by 6 bases and J by 2 bases; unmatched bases: 3. The germline CDR1 and CDR2 sequences are MNHNS and SASEGT.

This sequence joins TRBV5-1 and TRBJ2-7; 12 bases line up with TRBD2. This CDR3 has 16 residues. Germline CDR1 is SGHRS and CDR2 is YFSETQ. V shed 3 bases, J shed 0 bases, and the junction held 4 bases outside the gene matches. CDR3 DNA sequence: TGCGCCAGCAGCTGGACTAGCGGGGATAGCTCCTACGAGCAGTACTTC. This sequence encodes CASSWTSGDSSYEQYF.

As to this clone: One junction end does not reproduce the germline sequence, and a read error may be involved. This chain's CDR3 is CASSLVHERYF. The CDR3 nucleotides read TGTGCCAGCAGCTTGGTCCACGAGCGGTACTTC. The chain has TRBV5-6 and TRBJ2-7, with D unclear. Germline CDR1 reads SGHDT; CDR2 reads YYEEEE. The CDR3 extends over 11 amino acids.

This clone was counted only a few times. The V and J genes are TRBV5-8 and TRBJ2-3; TRBD2 is a possible D gene (6 bases). Germline assignment: CDR1 SGHTS and CDR2 YDEGEE. The V gene lost 7 bases and the J gene lost 6 bases, with 21 bases spanning the gap. CDR3 length: 15 residues. The CDR3 region has the DNA TGTGCCAGCCGACTTGGGGGGAGGTCCGGGGATACGCAGTATTTT. This sequence encodes CASRLGGRSGDTQYF.

The V gene is TRBV10-3, the J gene TRBJ2-3; 12 nucleotides align to TRBD2. CDR1 ENHRY and CDR2 SYGVKD come from the germline V gene. CDR3 length equals 14 residues. Losses at the gene ends were 7 bases for V and 4 bases for J; bases not matched to a gene: 3. This CDR3 is CAIKGTSGSDTQYF. In DNA, the CDR3 is TGTGCCATCAAAGGGACTAGCGGGTCAGATACGCAGTATTTT.

V gene TRBV9 combines with J gene TRBJ2-2; 11 positions match TRBD1. Germline V gene data show CDR1 as SGDLS and CDR2 as YYNGEE. The CDR3 loop spans 16 amino acids. The ends lost 4 bases at V and 2 bases at J; junction bases unmatched: 4. CDR3 protein: CASSTWTGGNTGELFF. The CDR3 bases are TGTGCCAGCAGCACCTGGACAGGGGGCAACACCGGGGAGCTGTTTTTT. Variable domain in full (rest from reference TRBV9 and TRBJ2-2): DSGVTQTPKHLITATGQRVTLRCSPRSGDLSVYWYQQSLDQGLQFLIQYYNGEERAKGNILERFSAQQFPDLHSELNLSSLELGDSALYFCASSTWTGGNTGELFFGEGSRLTVL.